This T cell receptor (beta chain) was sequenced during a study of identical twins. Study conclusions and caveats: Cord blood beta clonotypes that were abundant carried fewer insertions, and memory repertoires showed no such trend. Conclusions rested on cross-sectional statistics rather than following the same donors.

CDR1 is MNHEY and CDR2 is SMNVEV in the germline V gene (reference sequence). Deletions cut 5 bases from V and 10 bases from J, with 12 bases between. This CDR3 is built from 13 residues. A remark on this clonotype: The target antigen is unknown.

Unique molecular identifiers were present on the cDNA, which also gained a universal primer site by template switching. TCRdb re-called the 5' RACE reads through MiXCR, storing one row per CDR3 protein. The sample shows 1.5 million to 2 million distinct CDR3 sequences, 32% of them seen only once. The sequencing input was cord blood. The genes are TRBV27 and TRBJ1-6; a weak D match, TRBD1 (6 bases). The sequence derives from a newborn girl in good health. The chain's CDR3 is CASSQGRGSPLHF. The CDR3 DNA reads TGTGCCAGCAGTCAGGGGCGGGGATCACCCCTCCACTTT.